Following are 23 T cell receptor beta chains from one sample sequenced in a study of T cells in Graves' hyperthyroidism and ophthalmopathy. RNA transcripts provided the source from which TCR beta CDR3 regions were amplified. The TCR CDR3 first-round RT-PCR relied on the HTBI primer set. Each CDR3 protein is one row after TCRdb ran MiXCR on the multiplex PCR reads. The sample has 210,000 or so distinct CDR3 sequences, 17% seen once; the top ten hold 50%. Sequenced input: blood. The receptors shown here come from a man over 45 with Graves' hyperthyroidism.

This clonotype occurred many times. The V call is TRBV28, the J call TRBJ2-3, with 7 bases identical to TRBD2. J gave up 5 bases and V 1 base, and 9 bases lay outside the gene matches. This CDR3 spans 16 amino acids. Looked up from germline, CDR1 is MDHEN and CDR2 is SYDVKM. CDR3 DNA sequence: TGTGCCAGCAGTTTATATGTGGGAGGGCTGGGAGATACGCAGTATTTT. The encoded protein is CASSLYVGGLGDTQYF.

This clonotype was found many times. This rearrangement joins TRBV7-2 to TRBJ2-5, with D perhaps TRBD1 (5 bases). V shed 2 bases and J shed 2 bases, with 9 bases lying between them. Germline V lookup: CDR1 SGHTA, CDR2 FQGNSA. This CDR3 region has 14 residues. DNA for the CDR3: TGTGCCAGCAGCTTAAGCAGGGATCAAGAGACCCAGTACTTC. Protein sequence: CASSLSRDQETQYF.

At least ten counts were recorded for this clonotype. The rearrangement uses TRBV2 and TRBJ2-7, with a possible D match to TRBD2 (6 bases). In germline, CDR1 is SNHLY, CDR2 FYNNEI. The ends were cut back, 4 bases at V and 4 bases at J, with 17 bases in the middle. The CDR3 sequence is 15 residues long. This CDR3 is CASSVFRRGKYEQYF. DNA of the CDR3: TGTGCCAGCAGTGTTTTCCGGCGGGGTAAATACGAGCAGTACTTC.

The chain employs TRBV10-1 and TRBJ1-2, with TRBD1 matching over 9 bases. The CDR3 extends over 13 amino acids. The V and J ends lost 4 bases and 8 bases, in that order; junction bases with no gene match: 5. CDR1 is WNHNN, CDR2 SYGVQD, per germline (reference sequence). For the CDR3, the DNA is TGCGCCAGCAGTGCCGGGACAGGGCGAGGCTACACCTTC. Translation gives CASSAGTGRGYTF.

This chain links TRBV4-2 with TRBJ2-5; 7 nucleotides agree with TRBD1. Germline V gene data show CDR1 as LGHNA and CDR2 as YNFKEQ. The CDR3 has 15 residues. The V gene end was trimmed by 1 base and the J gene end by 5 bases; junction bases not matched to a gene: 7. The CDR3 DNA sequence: TGTGCCAGCAGCCAAGCCCAGACAGGGATCGAGACCCAGTACTTC. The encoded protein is CASSQAQTGIETQYF.

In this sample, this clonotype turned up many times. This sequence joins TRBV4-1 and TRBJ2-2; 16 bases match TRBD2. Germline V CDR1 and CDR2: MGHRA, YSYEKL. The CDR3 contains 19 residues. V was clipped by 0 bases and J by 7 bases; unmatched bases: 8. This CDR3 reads CASSQDRGLAGGLGGELFF. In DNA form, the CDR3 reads TGCGCCAGCAGCCAAGATCGGGGACTAGCGGGAGGGCTCGGCGGGGAGCTGTTTTTT.

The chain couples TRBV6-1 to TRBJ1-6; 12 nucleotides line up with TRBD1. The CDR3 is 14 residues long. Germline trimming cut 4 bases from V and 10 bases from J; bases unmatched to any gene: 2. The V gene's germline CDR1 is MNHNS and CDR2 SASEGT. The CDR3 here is CASSGDRGHSPLHF. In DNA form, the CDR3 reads TGTGCCAGCAGTGGGGACAGGGGGCACTCACCCCTCCACTTT.

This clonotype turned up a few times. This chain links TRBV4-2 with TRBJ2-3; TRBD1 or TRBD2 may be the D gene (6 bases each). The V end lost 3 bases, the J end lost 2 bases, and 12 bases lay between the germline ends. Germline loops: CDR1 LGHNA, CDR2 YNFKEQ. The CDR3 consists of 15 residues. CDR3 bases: TGTGCCAGCAGCCACCAGGGGCGGGACACAGATACGCAGTATTTT. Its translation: CASSHQGRDTDTQYF.

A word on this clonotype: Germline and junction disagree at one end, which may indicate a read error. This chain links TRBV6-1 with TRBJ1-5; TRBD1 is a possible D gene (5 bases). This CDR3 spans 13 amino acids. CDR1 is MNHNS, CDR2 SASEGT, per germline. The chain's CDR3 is CASGRGGNQSQHF. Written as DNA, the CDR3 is TGTGCCAGCGGAAGGGGCGGCAATCAGTCCCAGCATTTT.

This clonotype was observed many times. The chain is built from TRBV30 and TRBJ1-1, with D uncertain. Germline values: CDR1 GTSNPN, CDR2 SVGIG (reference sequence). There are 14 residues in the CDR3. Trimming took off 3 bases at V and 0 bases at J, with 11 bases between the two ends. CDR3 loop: CAWRVGSLNTEAFF. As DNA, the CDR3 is TGTGCCTGGAGGGTGGGTAGCCTGAACACTGAAGCTTTCTTT.

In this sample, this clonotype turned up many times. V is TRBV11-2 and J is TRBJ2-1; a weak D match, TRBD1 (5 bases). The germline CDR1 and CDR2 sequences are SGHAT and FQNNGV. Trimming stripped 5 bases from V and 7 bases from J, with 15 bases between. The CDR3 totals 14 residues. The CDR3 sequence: CASSQRGSGNEQFF. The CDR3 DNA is TGTGCCAGCAGCCAAAGGGGATCTGGGAATGAGCAGTTCTTC. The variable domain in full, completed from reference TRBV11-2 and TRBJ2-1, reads EAGVAQSPRYKIIEKRQSVAFWCNPISGHATLYWYQQILGQGPKLLIQFQNNGVVDDSQLPKDRFSAERLKGVDSTLKIQPAKLEDSAVYLCASSQRGSGNEQFFGPGTRLTVL.

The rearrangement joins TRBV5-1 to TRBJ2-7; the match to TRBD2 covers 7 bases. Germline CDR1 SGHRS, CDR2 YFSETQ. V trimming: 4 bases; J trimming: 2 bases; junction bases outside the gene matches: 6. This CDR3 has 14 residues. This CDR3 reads CASSRGTTTYEQYF. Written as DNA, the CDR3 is TGCGCCAGCAGCCGCGGGACTACCACCTACGAGCAGTACTTC.

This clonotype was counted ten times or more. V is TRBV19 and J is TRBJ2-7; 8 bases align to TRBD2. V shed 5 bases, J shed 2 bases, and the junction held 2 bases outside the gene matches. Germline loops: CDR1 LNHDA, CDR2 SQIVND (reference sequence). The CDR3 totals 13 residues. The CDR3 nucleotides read TGTGCCAGTAGTCGGGAGGGGACCTACGAGCAGTACTTC. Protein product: CASSREGTYEQYF.

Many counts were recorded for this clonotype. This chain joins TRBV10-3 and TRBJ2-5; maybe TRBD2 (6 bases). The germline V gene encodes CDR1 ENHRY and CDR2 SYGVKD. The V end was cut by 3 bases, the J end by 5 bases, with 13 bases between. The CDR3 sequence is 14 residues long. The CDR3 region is CAISEALAWETQYF. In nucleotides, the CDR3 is TGTGCCATCAGTGAAGCACTAGCCTGGGAGACCCAGTACTTC.

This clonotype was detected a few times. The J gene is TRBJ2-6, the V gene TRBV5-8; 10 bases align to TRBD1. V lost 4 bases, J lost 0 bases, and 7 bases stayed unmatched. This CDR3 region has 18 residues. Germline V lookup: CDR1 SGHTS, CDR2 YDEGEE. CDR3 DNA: TGTGCCAGCAGCCCGGGACAGGGGCCTTACTCTGGGGCCAACGTCCTGACTTTC. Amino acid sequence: CASSPGQGPYSGANVLTF.

The CDR3 spells CSAETGGSGTQYF. The CDR3 DNA reads TGCAGCGCAGAGACAGGGGGCTCTGGGACCCAGTACTTC. The V and J genes are TRBV29-1 and TRBJ2-5; 10 bases are shared with TRBD1. Per germline, CDR1 SQVTM and CDR2 ANQGSEA. CDR3 length equals 13 residues. Trimming at V came to 7 bases and at J to 7 bases, leaving 9 bases not matched to a gene.

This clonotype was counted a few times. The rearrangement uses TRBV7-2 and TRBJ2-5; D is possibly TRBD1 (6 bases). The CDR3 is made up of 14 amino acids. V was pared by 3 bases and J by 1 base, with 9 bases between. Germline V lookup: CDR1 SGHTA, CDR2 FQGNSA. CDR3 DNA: TGTGCCAGCAGCTTCCAGGGGACCCAAGAGACCCAGTACTTC. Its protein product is CASSFQGTQETQYF.

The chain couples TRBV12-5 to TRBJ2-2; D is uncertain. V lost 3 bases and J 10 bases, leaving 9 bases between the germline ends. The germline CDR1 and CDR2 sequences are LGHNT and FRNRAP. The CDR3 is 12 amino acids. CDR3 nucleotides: TGTGCTAGTGGTTTCCCACGCTCGGAGCTGTTTTTT. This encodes CASGFPRSELFF.

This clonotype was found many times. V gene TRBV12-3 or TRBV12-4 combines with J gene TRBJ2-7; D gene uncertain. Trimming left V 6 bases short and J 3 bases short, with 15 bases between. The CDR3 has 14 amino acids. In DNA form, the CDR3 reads TGTGCCAGCAGCCCGGGTTGGGCTGGCTACGAGCAGTACTTC. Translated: CASSPGWAGYEQYF.

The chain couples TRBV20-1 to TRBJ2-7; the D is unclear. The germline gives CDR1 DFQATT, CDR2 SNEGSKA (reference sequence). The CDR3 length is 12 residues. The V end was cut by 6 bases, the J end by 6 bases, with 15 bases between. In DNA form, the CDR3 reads TGCAGTGCCAACCTTAAGTCCCTCGAGCAGTACTTC. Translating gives CSANLKSLEQYF.

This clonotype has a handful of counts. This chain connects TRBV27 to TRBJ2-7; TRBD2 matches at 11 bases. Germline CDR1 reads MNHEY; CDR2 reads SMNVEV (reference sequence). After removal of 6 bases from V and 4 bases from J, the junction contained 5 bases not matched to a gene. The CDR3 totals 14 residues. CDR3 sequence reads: CASRIAGGPYEQYF. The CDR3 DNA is TGTGCCAGCAGGATAGCGGGAGGGCCTTACGAGCAGTACTTC.

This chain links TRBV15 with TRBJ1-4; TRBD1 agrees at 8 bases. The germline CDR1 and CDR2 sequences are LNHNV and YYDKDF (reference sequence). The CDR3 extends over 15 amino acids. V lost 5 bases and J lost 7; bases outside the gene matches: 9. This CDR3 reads CATSGDRGYGEKLFF. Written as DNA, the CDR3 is TGTGCCACCAGCGGCGACAGGGGCTACGGTGAAAAACTGTTTTTT. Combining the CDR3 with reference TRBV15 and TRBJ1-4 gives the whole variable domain DAMVIQNPRYQVTQFGKPVTLSCSQTLNHNVMYWYQQKSSQAPKLLFHYYDKDFNNEADTPDNFQSRRPNTSFCFLDIRSPGLGDTAMYLCATSGDRGYGEKLFFGSGTQLSVL.

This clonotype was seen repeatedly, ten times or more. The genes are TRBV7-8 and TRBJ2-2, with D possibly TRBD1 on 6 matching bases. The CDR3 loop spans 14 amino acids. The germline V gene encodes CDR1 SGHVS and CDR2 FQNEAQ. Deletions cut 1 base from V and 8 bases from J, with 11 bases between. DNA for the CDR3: TGTGCCAGCAGCTTAGGCAGGGGATCGGGGGAGCTGTTTTTT. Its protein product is CASSLGRGSGELFF.